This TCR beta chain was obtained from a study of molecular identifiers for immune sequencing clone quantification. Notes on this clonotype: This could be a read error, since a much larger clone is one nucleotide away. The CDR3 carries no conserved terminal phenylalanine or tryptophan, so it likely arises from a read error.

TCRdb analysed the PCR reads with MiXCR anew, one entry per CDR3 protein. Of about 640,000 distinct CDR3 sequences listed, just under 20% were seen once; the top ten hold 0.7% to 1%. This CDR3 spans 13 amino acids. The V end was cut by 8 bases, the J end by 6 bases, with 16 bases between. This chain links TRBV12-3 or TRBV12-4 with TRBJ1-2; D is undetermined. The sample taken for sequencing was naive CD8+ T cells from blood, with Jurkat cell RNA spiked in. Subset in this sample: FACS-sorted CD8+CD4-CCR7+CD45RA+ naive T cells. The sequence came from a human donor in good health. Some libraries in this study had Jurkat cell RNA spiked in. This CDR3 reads CASCITAWDGYTY. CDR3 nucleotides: TGTGCCAGCTGTATTACCGCGTGGGATGGCTACACCTAC.